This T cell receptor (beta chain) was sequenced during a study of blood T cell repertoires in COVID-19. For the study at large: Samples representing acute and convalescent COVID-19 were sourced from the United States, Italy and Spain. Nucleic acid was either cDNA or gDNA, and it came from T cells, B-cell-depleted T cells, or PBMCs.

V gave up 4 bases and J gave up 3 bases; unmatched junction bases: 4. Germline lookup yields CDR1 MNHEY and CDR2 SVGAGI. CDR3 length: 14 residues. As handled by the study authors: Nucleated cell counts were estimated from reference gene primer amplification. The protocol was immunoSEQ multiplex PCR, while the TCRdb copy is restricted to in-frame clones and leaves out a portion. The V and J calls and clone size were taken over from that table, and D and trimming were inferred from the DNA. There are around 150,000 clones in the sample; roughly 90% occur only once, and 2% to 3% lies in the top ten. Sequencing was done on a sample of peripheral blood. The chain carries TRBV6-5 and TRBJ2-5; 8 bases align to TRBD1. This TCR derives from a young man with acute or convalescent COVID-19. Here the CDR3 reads CASSLRTGKETQYF. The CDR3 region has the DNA TGTGCCAGCAGTTTAAGGACAGGGAAAGAGACCCAGTACTTC.